This record looks at one T cell receptor beta chain sequence and its context. Its specificity is not known. This record belongs to a study of response to subunit inactivated influenza vaccine. Findings of the study overall: Authors proposed each seasonal influenza vaccination draws in few new T cells.

CDR1 and CDR2 from the germline V gene are MNHEY and SVGAGI. V lost 0 bases to trimming and J lost 2 bases, with 5 bases between them. The CDR3 length is 14 residues. MiXCR was run by TCRdb on the RT-PCR reads, yielding one entry per CDR3 protein. Among about 800,000 distinct CDR3 sequences listed, around 20% were seen once. The TCR comes from a man over 45 who received an inactivated influenza vaccine. The sequencing used PBMCs from blood, collected approximately 5 days after vaccination. The genes are TRBV6-5 and TRBJ2-1; D remains ambiguous. This chain's CDR3 is CASSYSAPYNEQFF. Written as DNA, the CDR3 is TGTGCCAGCAGTTACTCGGCTCCCTACAATGAGCAGTTCTTC.